Each of the 6 T cell receptor beta chains below was sequenced from the same sample in a study of glioma-infiltrating T cells after dendritic cell vaccination. As for time point: after dendritic cell vaccination, including at tumor progression/relapse. Using immunoSEQ multiplex PCR, the repertoire was profiled, and TCRdb retains in-frame clones only, with some absent. The sample shows 55,000 to 75,000 clones, about four fifths of them seen only once. Sequences were derived from blood, sampled after dendritic cell vaccination. Receptor source: a human donor with glioblastoma.

The chain has TRBV30 and TRBJ1-4; D is undetermined. V was cut by 0 bases and J by 5 bases, with 4 bases left in between. Per germline, CDR1 GTSNPN and CDR2 SVGIG (reference sequence). The CDR3 has 12 residues. CDR3 bases: TGTGCCTGGAGTGTACAAAATGAAAAACTGTTTTTT. Its protein is CAWSVQNEKLFF. Full variable domain (outside the CDR3, taken from reference TRBV30 and TRBJ1-4): SQTIHQWPATLVQPVGSPLSLECTVEGTSNPNLYWYRQAAGRGLQLLFYSVGIGQISSEVPQNLSASRPQDRQFILSSKKLLLSDSGFYLCAWSVQNEKLFFGSGTQLSVL.

J is TRBJ1-6 and V is TRBV4-2; the match to TRBD1 covers 8 bases. CDR1 LGHNA and CDR2 YNFKEQ come from the germline V gene. V was clipped by 0 bases and J by 8 bases; unmatched bases: 6. The CDR3 has 16 amino acids. The CDR3 sequence: CASSQDGTGRYSPLHF. The CDR3 nucleotides are TGTGCCAGCAGCCAAGACGGGACAGGAAGATATTCACCCCTCCACTTT.

V and J are TRBV4-2 and TRBJ2-5, with 7 bases lining up with TRBD2. The CDR3 totals 15 residues. Unmatched junction bases numbered 10, after V lost 6 bases and J lost 3 bases. Germline V gene sequence: CDR1 LGHNA, CDR2 YNFKEQ. The CDR3 DNA follows: TGTGCCAGCAGTCAATTACTAGCGCCTAAAGAGACCCAGTACTTC. Encoded protein: CASSQLLAPKETQYF.

The chain carries TRBV15 and TRBJ2-7; the match to TRBD1 covers 9 bases. The CDR3 runs to 15 residues. With 3 bases clipped from V and 5 bases from J, the junction kept 8 bases outside the gene matches. Per germline, CDR1 LNHNV and CDR2 YYDKDF (reference sequence). The CDR3 DNA reads TGTGCCACCAGCAGGGAGGACAGGGGATCGGACGAGCAGTACTTC. This translates into CATSREDRGSDEQYF.

This chain connects TRBV29-1 to TRBJ2-2, with TRBD1 matching over 7 bases. With V trimmed by 4 bases and J by 5 bases, 10 bases remained unmatched. The CDR3 covers 15 residues. Germline CDR1 is SQVTM and CDR2 is ANQGSEA. CDR3 sequence (DNA): TGCAGCGTTGGGGCGTGGGACAGTTCTACCGGGGAGCTGTTTTTT. Translated: CSVGAWDSSTGELFF.

The J gene is TRBJ2-3, the V gene TRBV6-1; 7 bases fit TRBD2. Trimming took 6 bases from V and 4 from J; bases not matched to a gene: 4. Germline V gene data show CDR1 as MNHNS and CDR2 as SASEGT. This CDR3 contains 13 residues. CDR3 DNA: TGTGCCAGCAGGGGGGGGTGGGCAGATACGCAGTATTTT. Translating gives CASRGGWADTQYF.